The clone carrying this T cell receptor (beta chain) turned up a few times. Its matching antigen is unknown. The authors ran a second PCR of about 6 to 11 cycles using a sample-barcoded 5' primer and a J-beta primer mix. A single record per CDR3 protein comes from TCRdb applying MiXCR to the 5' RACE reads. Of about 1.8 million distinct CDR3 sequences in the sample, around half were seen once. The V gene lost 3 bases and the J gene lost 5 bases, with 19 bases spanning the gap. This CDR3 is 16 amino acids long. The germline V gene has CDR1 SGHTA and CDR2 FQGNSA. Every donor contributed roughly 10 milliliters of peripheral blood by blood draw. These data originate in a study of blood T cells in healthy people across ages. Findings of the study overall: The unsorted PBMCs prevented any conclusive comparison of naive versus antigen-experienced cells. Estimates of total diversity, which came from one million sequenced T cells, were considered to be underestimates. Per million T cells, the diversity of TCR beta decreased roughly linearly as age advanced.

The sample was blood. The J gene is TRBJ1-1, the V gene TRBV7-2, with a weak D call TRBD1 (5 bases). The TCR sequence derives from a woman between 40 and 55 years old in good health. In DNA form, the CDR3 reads TGTGCCAGCAGCTTCCCCCGGGGGGGGTTGGGGACTGAAGCTTTCTTT. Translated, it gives CASSFPRGGLGTEAFF.